A selection of T cell receptor beta chains follows, all from one sample in a study of shared clonotypes between healthy human individuals. Data came from immunoSEQ multiplex PCR; TCRdb stores just in-frame clones and leaves some out. Of fewer than 2.5 million clones listed, approximately 94% are singletons. The sample consisted of naive CD4+ T cells from PBMCs. These receptors were taken from a man aged 18 to 29 in good health. Some clones in this sample may be carry-over from other donors' samples. Each CDR3 is given with its conserved first and last residue. Each record gives: clone size, D gene, J gene, V gene, CDR3 protein, CDR3 DNA. A D gene is named only where the DNA matches it firmly. Expanded clones are given a class, and other clones once, few, many or no size at all.

clone_size: -; d_call: TRBD2; j_call: TRBJ2-5; v_call: TRBV5-1; cdr3_aa: CASSLLVAGSSQETQYF; cdr3_nt: TGCGCCAGCAGCTTGTTGGTAGCGGGGTCATCCCAAGAGACCCAGTACTTC
clone_size: -; d_call: -; j_call: TRBJ2-7; v_call: TRBV6-1; cdr3_aa: CASSRGGEQYF; cdr3_nt: TGTGCCAGCTCCAGGGGTGGCGAGCAGTACTTC
clone_size: -; d_call: -; j_call: TRBJ2-7; v_call: TRBV6-5; cdr3_aa: CASSYSLDPGIHEQYF; cdr3_nt: TGTGCCAGCAGTTATTCCCTCGATCCTGGAATCCACGAGCAGTACTTC
clone_size: -; d_call: TRBD2; j_call: TRBJ2-3; v_call: TRBV28; cdr3_aa: CASRAAGRADTQYF; cdr3_nt: TGTGCCAGCCGGGCCGCGGGGAGGGCAGATACGCAGTATTTT
clone_size: once; d_call: -; j_call: TRBJ2-2; v_call: TRBV27; cdr3_aa: CASSSQTGELFF; cdr3_nt: TGTGCCAGCAGTTCGCAAACCGGGGAGCTGTTTTTT
clone_size: once; d_call: TRBD2; j_call: TRBJ2-1; v_call: TRBV10-3; cdr3_aa: CAISRTSGRDEQFF; cdr3_nt: TGTGCCATCAGTCGTACTAGCGGGAGAGATGAGCAGTTCTTC
clone_size: -; d_call: TRBD1; j_call: TRBJ2-7; v_call: TRBV11-3; cdr3_aa: CASSLHTGGEQYF; cdr3_nt: TGTGCCAGCAGCTTACATACAGGGGGCGAGCAGTACTTC
clone_size: -; d_call: TRBD2; j_call: TRBJ2-1; v_call: TRBV7-2; cdr3_aa: CASSLLGLAVNEQFF; cdr3_nt: TGTGCCAGCAGCCTCCTAGGACTAGCGGTAAATGAGCAGTTCTTC
clone_size: -; d_call: TRBD1; j_call: TRBJ1-2; v_call: TRBV5-6; cdr3_aa: CASSLDREDGYTF; cdr3_nt: TGTGCCAGCAGCCTCGACAGGGAGGATGGCTACACCTTC
clone_size: -; d_call: -; j_call: TRBJ1-1; v_call: TRBV11-2; cdr3_aa: CASSPTKGNTEAFF; cdr3_nt: TGTGCCAGCAGCCCCACAAAGGGGAACACTGAAGCTTTCTTT
clone_size: -; d_call: -; j_call: TRBJ1-1; v_call: TRBV27; cdr3_aa: CASSSGRGNTEAFF; cdr3_nt: TGTGCCAGCAGTTCCGGGCGGGGGAACACTGAAGCTTTCTTT